This T cell receptor (beta chain) stems from a study of CD8 T cells in Susac syndrome. Germline values: CDR1 SGHVS, CDR2 FQNEAQ. This CDR3 comprises 13 residues. The V and J ends lost 6 bases and 0 bases respectively, with 8 bases between them. RNA amounts of 0.5 to 1 ug underwent reverse transcription with random hexamers. One entry per CDR3 protein, called by TCRdb with MiXCR from the immunoSEQ multiplex PCR reads. The table includes roughly 200,000 distinct CDR3 sequences, approximately 95% detected once. This TCR was sampled from a human donor with multiple sclerosis. Sequencing used CD8+ T cells from PBMCs. This chain links TRBV7-8 with TRBJ1-1; D is undetermined. CDR3 sequence reads: CASSLSMNTEAFF. CDR3 nucleotide sequence: TGTGCCAGCAGTCTCAGCATGAACACTGAAGCTTTCTTT.